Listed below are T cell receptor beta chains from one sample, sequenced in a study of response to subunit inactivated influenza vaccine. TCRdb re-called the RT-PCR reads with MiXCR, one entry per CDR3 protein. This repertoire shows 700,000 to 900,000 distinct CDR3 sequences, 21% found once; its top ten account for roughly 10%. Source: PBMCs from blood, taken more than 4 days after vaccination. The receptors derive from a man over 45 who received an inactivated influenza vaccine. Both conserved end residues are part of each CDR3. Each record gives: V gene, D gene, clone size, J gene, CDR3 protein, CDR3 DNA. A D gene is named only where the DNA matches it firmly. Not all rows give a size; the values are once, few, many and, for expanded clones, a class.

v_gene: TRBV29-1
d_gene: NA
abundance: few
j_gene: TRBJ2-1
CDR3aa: CSVEEKDKEFYNEQFF
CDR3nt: TGCAGCGTTGAAGAAAAGGACAAGGAGTTCTACAATGAGCAGTTCTTC

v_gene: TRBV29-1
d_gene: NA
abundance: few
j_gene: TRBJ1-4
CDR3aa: CSAGNEKLFF
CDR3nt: TGCAGCGCCGGTAATGAAAAACTGTTTTTT

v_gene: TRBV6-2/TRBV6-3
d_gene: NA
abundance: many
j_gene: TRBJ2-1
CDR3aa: CASSYGGYNEQFF
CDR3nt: TGTGCCAGCAGTTACGGGGGGTACAATGAGCAGTTCTTC

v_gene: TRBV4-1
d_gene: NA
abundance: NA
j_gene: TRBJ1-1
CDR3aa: CASSQEAGEGTEAFF
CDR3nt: TGCGCCAGCAGCCAAGAGGCAGGAGAAGGCACTGAAGCTTTCTTT

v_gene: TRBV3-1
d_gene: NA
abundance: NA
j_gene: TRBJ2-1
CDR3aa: CASSQAFGQGGYEQFF
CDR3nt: TGTGCCAGCAGCCAGGCCTTTGGGCAGGGAGGATATGAGCAGTTCTTC

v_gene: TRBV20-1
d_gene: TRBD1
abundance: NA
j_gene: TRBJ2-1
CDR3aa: CSAGDRAPYNEQFF
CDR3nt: TGCAGTGCCGGCGACAGGGCCCCCTACAATGAGCAGTTCTTC

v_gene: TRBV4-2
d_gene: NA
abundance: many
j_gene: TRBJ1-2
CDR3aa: CASSQDDQERNGYTF
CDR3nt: TGTGCCAGCAGCCAAGATGATCAGGAACGAAATGGCTACACCTTC

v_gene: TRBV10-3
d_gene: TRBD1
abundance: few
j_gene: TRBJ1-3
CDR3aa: CAITGTGTSGNTIYF
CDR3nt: TGTGCCATCACCGGGACAGGAACCTCTGGAAACACCATATATTTT

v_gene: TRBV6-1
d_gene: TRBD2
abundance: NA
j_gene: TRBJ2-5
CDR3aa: CASRRLAPETQYF
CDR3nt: TGTGCCAGCAGGAGACTAGCCCCAGAGACCCAGTACTTC

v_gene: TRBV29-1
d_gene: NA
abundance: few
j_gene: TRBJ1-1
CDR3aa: CSVEGNPGTEAFF
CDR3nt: TGCAGCGTTGAGGGAAACCCGGGCACTGAAGCTTTCTTT

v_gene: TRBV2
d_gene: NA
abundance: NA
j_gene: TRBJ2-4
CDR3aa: CASRMGQGGNIQYF
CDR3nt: TGTGCCAGCAGGATGGGGCAGGGGGGAAACATTCAGTACTTC

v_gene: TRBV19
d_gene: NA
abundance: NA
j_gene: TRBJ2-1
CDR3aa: CASSIDDIKYNEQFF
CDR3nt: TGTGCCAGTAGTATAGATGACATCAAATACAATGAGCAGTTCTTC

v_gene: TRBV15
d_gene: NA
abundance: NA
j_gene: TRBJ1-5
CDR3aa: CATSGPYQPQHF
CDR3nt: TGTGCCACCAGCGGCCCCTATCAGCCCCAGCATTTT

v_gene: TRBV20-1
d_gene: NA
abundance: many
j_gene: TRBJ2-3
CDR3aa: CSARGHRDSPDTQYF
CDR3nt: TGCAGTGCTAGAGGGCACAGGGATTCGCCAGATACGCAGTATTTT

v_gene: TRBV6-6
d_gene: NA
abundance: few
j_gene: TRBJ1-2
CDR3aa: CASSLTQGSGYTF
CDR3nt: TGTGCCAGCAGCCTGACTCAGGGCTCTGGCTACACCTTC

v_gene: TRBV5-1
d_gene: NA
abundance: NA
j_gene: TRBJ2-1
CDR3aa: CASSLSWWQGDNEQFF
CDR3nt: TGCGCCAGCAGCTTGAGTTGGTGGCAGGGCGACAATGAGCAGTTCTTC

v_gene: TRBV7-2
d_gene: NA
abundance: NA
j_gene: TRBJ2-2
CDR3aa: CASSFDKGSGELFF
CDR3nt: TGTGCCAGCAGCTTCGACAAAGGTTCCGGGGAGCTGTTTTTT